These 16 T cell receptor beta chains were all obtained from the same sample, sequenced in a study of blood T cell repertoires in COVID-19. The table came from immunoSEQ multiplex PCR; TCRdb's copy has only in-frame clones and leaves some out. In the table there are about 210,000 clones, around 82% of which are singletons. The source material was peripheral blood. These receptors originate from a middle-aged woman with acute or convalescent COVID-19.

V is TRBV19 and J is TRBJ2-1; 10 nucleotides match TRBD2. The CDR3 has 17 residues. CDR1 is LNHDA and CDR2 is SQIVND in the germline V gene (reference sequence). The junction had 12 bases not matched to a gene; V was cut back by 1 base and J by 9 bases. This CDR3 reads CASSIVRSEREGGEQFF. DNA for the CDR3: TGTGCCAGTAGTATAGTACGGTCTGAGCGGGAGGGTGGTGAGCAGTTCTTC.

V and J are TRBV30 and TRBJ1-1; 7 nucleotides agree with TRBD1. The CDR3 has 15 residues. Trimming cost V 3 bases and J 1 base; bases outside gene matches: 8. The germline V gene has CDR1 GTSNPN and CDR2 SVGIG (reference sequence). The CDR3 spells CAWSQDRDANTEAFF. The CDR3 bases are TGTGCCTGGAGCCAAGACAGGGATGCGAACACTGAAGCTTTCTTT.

This clone has a handful of counts. This sample also contains other DNA sequences that code for the same CDR3. As DNA, the CDR3 is TGTGCCAGCAGCTTAAGGGGTTTCACTGAAGCTTTCTTT. Its translation: CASSLRGFTEAFF. The rearrangement uses TRBV11-3 and TRBJ1-1, with a weak D call TRBD1 (5 bases). CDR1 and CDR2 from the germline V gene are SGHNT and YENEEA. The CDR3 is 13 amino acids. Trimming took off 2 bases at V and 4 bases at J, with 8 bases between the two ends.

DNA for the CDR3: TGCAGTGCTAGTTTGGACGGGGTCCCTGACTATGGCTACACCTTC. It encodes CSASLDGVPDYGYTF. The genes are TRBV20-1 and TRBJ1-2; the D is unclear. Germline CDR1 is DFQATT and CDR2 is SNEGSKA (reference sequence). This CDR3 region has 15 residues. V lost 3 bases, J lost 3 bases, and 17 bases lay in between.

This chain uses TRBV10-1 with TRBJ2-2; D perhaps matches TRBD1 (6 bases). The CDR3 runs 14 residues. Per the germline V gene, CDR1 is WNHNN and CDR2 is SYGVQD (reference sequence). V was clipped by 7 bases and J by 3 bases, with 12 bases between them. The CDR3 DNA reads as TGCGCCAGCACCGAACGGACAGACACCGGGGAGCTGTTTTTT. The encoded protein is CASTERTDTGELFF.

This clone is a singleton in its sample. This chain uses TRBV10-3 with TRBJ1-2; D is perhaps TRBD1 (5 bases). Trimming took 9 bases from V and 2 from J, leaving 16 bases between them. Per the germline V gene, CDR1 is ENHRY and CDR2 is SYGVKD. The CDR3 extends over 14 amino acids. The CDR3 spells CAISSARANYGYTF. The CDR3 bases are TGTGCCATTAGTTCGGCCAGGGCGAACTATGGCTACACCTTC.

This clone has just a few counts. The chain uses TRBV24-1 and TRBJ1-1; maybe TRBD1 (5 bases). V was trimmed by 8 bases and J by 6 bases, leaving 12 bases between them. Germline CDR1 KGHDR, CDR2 SFDVKD. The CDR3 is 12 amino acids. The CDR3 loop is CATKGGEAEAFF. CDR3 nucleotides: TGTGCCACCAAGGGAGGGGAGGCTGAAGCTTTCTTT.

The DNA of the CDR3 is TGTGCCAGTAGTATTTACGACAGAAGAAGCAATTCACCCCTCCACTTT. Its protein product is CASSIYDRRSNSPLHF. The J gene is TRBJ1-6, the V gene TRBV19; D may be TRBD1 (5 bases). From germline, CDR1 is LNHDA and CDR2 SQIVND (reference sequence). This CDR3 region has 16 residues. V gave up 3 bases and J gave up 7 bases, with 16 bases separating them. Full variable domain (remainder filled in from reference TRBV19 and TRBJ1-6): DGGITQSPKYLFRKEGQNVTLSCEQNLNHDAMYWYRQDPGQGLRLIYYSQIVNDFQKGDIAEGYSVSREKKESFPLTVTSAQKNPTAFYLCASSIYDRRSNSPLHFGNGTRLTVT.

V is TRBV4-1 and J is TRBJ1-5, with no clear D. Germline CDR1 MGHRA, CDR2 YSYEKL. Trimming stripped 0 bases from V and 9 bases from J, with 12 bases between. The length of the CDR3 is 14 residues. The CDR3 DNA follows: TGCGCCAGCAGCCAAGATCACGGGTCTGGGCCCCAGCATTTT. Amino acid sequence: CASSQDHGSGPQHF.

The sample holds one count of this clone. The chain is built from TRBV6-5 and TRBJ2-2; the match to TRBD1 covers 8 bases. Germline CDR1 MNHEY, CDR2 SVGAGI. V dropped 4 bases and J dropped 5; count of bases not matched to a gene: 6. The CDR3 runs 15 residues. In DNA, the CDR3 is TGTGCCAGCAGTTCGCGGACAGGGAGAACCGGGGAGCTGTTTTTT. This sequence encodes CASSSRTGRTGELFF.

This chain joins TRBV6-6 and TRBJ1-1; possibly TRBD1 for D (5 bases). The CDR3 sequence is 15 residues long. V gave up 8 bases and J gave up 1 base, with 17 bases separating them. Per germline, CDR1 MNHNY and CDR2 SVGAGI (reference sequence). The CDR3 sequence is CASGKKEGKNTEAFF. CDR3 coding DNA: TGTGCCAGCGGAAAAAAGGAGGGGAAGAACACTGAAGCTTTCTTT.

This chain uses TRBV7-9 with TRBJ1-1; 8 bases fit TRBD1. This CDR3 region has 15 residues. V was pared by 5 bases and J by 1 base, with 6 bases of the junction left unmatched. CDR1 and CDR2 from the germline V gene are SEHNR and FQNEAQ (reference sequence). The CDR3 DNA sequence: TGTGCCAGCAGCCCAAGGGACAGGCCGAACACTGAAGCTTTCTTT. Translating it yields CASSPRDRPNTEAFF.

DNA of the CDR3: TGCGCCAGCAGCGTTGCCCAGAACGAGCAGTACTTC. It encodes CASSVAQNEQYF. This chain links TRBV5-1 with TRBJ2-7; D ambiguous. There are 12 residues in the CDR3. Germline loops: CDR1 SGHRS, CDR2 YFSETQ. The V end lost 4 bases, the J end lost 5 bases, and 10 bases lay between the germline ends.

This chain links TRBV27 with TRBJ2-7, with D possibly being TRBD2 (6 bases). The CDR3 loop spans 14 amino acids. Trimming pared 0 bases from V and 3 bases from J, leaving 9 bases between. CDR1 is MNHEY, CDR2 SMNVEV, per germline (reference sequence). The CDR3, as DNA: TGTGCCAGCAGTTTATCGGGGACTTTCTACGAGCAGTACTTC. It translates to CASSLSGTFYEQYF.

The gene calls are TRBV2 and TRBJ1-1, with 10 bases matching TRBD1. This CDR3 comprises 14 residues. The germline CDR1 and CDR2 sequences are SNHLY and FYNNEI. V lost 4 bases to trimming and J lost 7 bases; unmatched junction nucleotides: 6. The CDR3 DNA reads TGTGCCAGCAGTGTGACAGGGGGCCTAAGTGAAGCTTTCTTT. Amino acid sequence: CASSVTGGLSEAFF.

The chain joins TRBV6-4 to TRBJ1-2; TRBD1 matches at 10 bases. Germline CDR1 reads MRHNA; CDR2 reads SNTAGT. V lost 4 bases, J lost 6 bases, and 2 bases stayed unmatched. This CDR3 is built from 13 residues. CDR3: CASSVGQGNGYTF. In nucleotides, the CDR3 is TGTGCCAGCAGTGTGGGACAGGGGAATGGCTACACCTTC.